The entry below describes one TCR beta chain. The antigen remains unidentified. Reverse transcription of about 0.5 to 1 ug RNA used random hexamers. By means of immunoSEQ multiplex PCR, TCR beta CDR3 spanning 54 Vbeta and 13 Jbeta underwent amplification. TCRdb used MiXCR to reprocess the immunoSEQ multiplex PCR reads, holding one entry per CDR3 protein. The table shows more than 100,000 distinct CDR3 sequences, with roughly 96% occurring only once. The entry originates in a study of CD8 T cells in Susac syndrome. The study, taken as a whole, reports: The TCR sequencing and HLA analysis in the study involved a relatively small number of individuals, as the study acknowledged.

The germline V gene has CDR1 SGHTA and CDR2 FQGNSA. V dropped 5 bases and J dropped 2 bases, with 12 bases sitting between them. This CDR3 region has 15 residues. Negative isolation yielded CD8+ and CD4+ T cells; FACS enriched TEMRA cells. V is TRBV7-2 and J is TRBJ2-2, with D unresolved. The sequence derives from a human donor in good health. The specimen sequenced was CD4+ T cells from PBMCs. CDR3 residues: CASSPAGPNTGELFF. The CDR3 DNA follows: TGTGCCAGCAGCCCAGCAGGACCTAACACCGGGGAGCTGTTTTTT.